The clone carrying this T cell receptor beta chain was seen repeatedly, ten times or more. This entry is derived from a study of T cells in Graves' hyperthyroidism and ophthalmopathy. Amplified TCR beta CDR3 regions derived from RNA transcripts. The TCR CDR3 first-round RT-PCR relied on the HTBI primer set. TCRdb re-analysed the multiplex PCR reads in MiXCR, keeping a single row per CDR3 protein. The data hold a few hundred thousand distinct CDR3 sequences, with 46% observed a single time. The V end lost 1 base, the J end lost 6 bases, and 6 bases lay between the germline ends. The CDR3 loop spans 12 amino acids. Germline values: CDR1 SGHTA, CDR2 FQGNSA.

The specimen sequenced was peripheral blood or thyroid tissue (not recorded which). The TCR sequence derives from a woman aged 18-29 years with Graves' hyperthyroidism. The chain links TRBV7-2 to TRBJ1-1; TRBD1 is a possible D gene (6 bases). The CDR3 loop is CASSLGGPEAFF. The CDR3 DNA is TGTGCCAGCAGCTTAGGGGGGCCTGAAGCTTTCTTT.